These 9 T cell receptor beta chains originate from one sample sequenced in a study of cytomegalovirus exposure and HLA in healthy donors. 60 Vbeta and 13 Jbeta primers were used in PCR. Sequencing used immunoSEQ multiplex PCR; TCRdb keeps in-frame clones, though not all of them. Of fewer than 200,000 clones listed, 80% are singletons. Sequencing was performed on PBMCs. These receptors originate from a woman in her fifties or sixties in good health and CMV-seropositive.

J is TRBJ2-7 and V is TRBV6-1; D is possibly TRBD1 (6 bases). V lost 11 bases to trimming and J lost 1 base, with 9 bases between them. The CDR3 runs to 11 residues. Per germline, CDR1 MNHNS and CDR2 SASEGT. The chain's CDR3 is CAVQGSYEQYF. CDR3 DNA sequence: TGTGCCGTTCAGGGGTCCTACGAGCAGTACTTC.

V gene TRBV7-3 combines with J gene TRBJ2-7; the D gene is possibly TRBD1 (5 bases). CDR1 and CDR2 from the germline V gene are SGHTA and FQGTGA. The CDR3 spans 14 residues. V gave up 5 bases and J gave up 0 bases, with 11 bases separating them. The CDR3, as DNA: TGTGCCAGCAGCCCAACAGGATACTCCTACGAGCAGTACTTC. This sequence encodes CASSPTGYSYEQYF.

The chain links TRBV19 to TRBJ2-4, with TRBD1 matching over 12 bases. The J segment lost 1 base and the V segment lost 4 bases, leaving 8 bases of the junction unmatched. Germline values: CDR1 LNHDA, CDR2 SQIVND (reference sequence). CDR3 length: 18 amino acids. In DNA, the CDR3 is TGTGCCAGTAGTACGGGACAGGGGGCTTTTGGGGCCAAAAACATTCAGTACTTC. Amino acid sequence: CASSTGQGAFGAKNIQYF.

This clone was counted a single time. The chain carries TRBV7-2 and TRBJ1-1, with no clear D. Germline V lookup: CDR1 SGHTA, CDR2 FQGNSA. Trimming removed 0 bases at V and 7 bases at J, with 12 bases between. The CDR3 is 14 residues long. The CDR3 DNA follows: TGTGCCAGCAGCTTAGCGAGGCAGTACGTTGAAGCTTTCTTT. As protein: CASSLARQYVEAFF.

This clone was seen only a few times. The chain has TRBV4-3 and TRBJ1-2; 9 bases match TRBD1. V was pared by 1 base and J by 4 bases, with 4 bases of the junction left unmatched. CDR1 is LGHNA and CDR2 is YSLEER in the germline V gene. The CDR3 sequence is 15 residues long. The CDR3 spells CASSQGMTGGYGYTF. DNA of the CDR3: TGCGCCAGCAGCCAAGGGATGACAGGGGGCTATGGCTACACCTTC.

This CDR3 is CATSRDGAEGTEAFF. The CDR3 DNA is TGTGCCACCAGCAGAGATGGGGCAGAAGGCACTGAAGCTTTCTTT. The V and J genes are TRBV15 and TRBJ1-1, with a possible D match to TRBD1 (5 bases). CDR3 length: 15 amino acids. Germline V gives CDR1 LNHNV, CDR2 YYDKDF (reference sequence). V was shortened by 0 bases and J by 4 bases, with 12 bases between the two germline ends.

The CDR3 loop reads CASSSDEPQGPDEKLFF. In DNA form, the CDR3 reads TGTGCCAGCAGCTCAGACGAACCCCAGGGGCCCGATGAAAAACTGTTTTTT. The rearrangement links TRBV7-9 to TRBJ1-4; TRBD1 is a possible D gene (6 bases). This CDR3 contains 17 residues. V dropped 4 bases and J dropped 6 bases, with 21 bases sitting between them. Germline values: CDR1 SEHNR, CDR2 FQNEAQ (reference sequence).

J is TRBJ2-7 and V is TRBV29-1, with 9 bases lining up with TRBD1. The CDR3 consists of 15 residues. V lost 7 bases and J lost 4; bases outside the gene matches: 14. Germline V gene sequence: CDR1 SQVTM, CDR2 ANQGSEA. The CDR3, as DNA: TGCAGCGGAGGCCGGGACAGGGTGGGCCTATACGAGCAGTACTTC. Protein product: CSGGRDRVGLYEQYF.

This clone was picked up a small number of times. This sequence joins TRBV4-3 and TRBJ1-2; 7 nucleotides align to TRBD1. The CDR3 consists of 16 residues. J lost 4 bases, V lost 1 base, and 9 bases had no gene match. CDR1 LGHNA and CDR2 YSLEER come from the germline V gene. The CDR3 loop reads CASSQADSRGTYGYTF. Here the CDR3 DNA reads TGCGCCAGCAGCCAAGCCGACAGCAGGGGGACCTATGGCTACACCTTC.